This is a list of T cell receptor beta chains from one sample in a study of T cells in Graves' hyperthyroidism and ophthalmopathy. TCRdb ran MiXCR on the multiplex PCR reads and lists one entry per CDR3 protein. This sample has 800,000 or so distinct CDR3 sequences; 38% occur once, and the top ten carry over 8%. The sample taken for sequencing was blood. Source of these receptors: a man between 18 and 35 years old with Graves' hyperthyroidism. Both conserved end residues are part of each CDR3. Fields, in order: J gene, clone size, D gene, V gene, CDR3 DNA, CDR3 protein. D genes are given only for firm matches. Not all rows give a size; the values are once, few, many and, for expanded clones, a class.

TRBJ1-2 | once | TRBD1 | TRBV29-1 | TGCAGCGTTGTCCGGGACAGGGGGCTTCATGGCTACACCTTC | CSVVRDRGLHGYTF
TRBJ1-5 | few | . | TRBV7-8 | TGTGCCAGCAGCTCAGTCGCGGGTCAGCCCCAGCATTTT | CASSSVAGQPQHF
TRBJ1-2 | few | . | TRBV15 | TGTGCCACCAGCGGAGGGGCCACGGTTGCGTTCCACACCTTC | CATSGGATVAFHTF
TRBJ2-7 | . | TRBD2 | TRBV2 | TGTGCCAGCAGTTTTTTGACTAGCGGAGCGGTCTACGAGCAGTACTTC | CASSFLTSGAVYEQYF
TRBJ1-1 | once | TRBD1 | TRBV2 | TGTGCCAGCAGCTCAACAGACAGGGGGAACACTGAAGCTTTCTTT | CASSSTDRGNTEAFF
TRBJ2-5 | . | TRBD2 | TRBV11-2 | TGTGCCAGCAGCTTAGACCTAACACTAGCGGGAGGAGAGACCCAGTACTTC | CASSLDLTLAGGETQYF
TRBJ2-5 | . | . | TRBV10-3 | TGTGCCAGCAGGCTGGGCGGACTGTACCAAGAGACCCAGTACTTC | CASRLGGLYQETQYF
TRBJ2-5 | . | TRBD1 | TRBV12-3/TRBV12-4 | TGTGCCAGCAGACCCACAGGGGGCCAAGAGACCCAGTACTTC | CASRPTGGQETQYF
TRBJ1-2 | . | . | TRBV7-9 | TGTGCCAGCAGCTTTCCTGACGGATTCTATGGCTACACCTTC | CASSFPDGFYGYTF
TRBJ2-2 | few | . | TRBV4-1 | TGCGCCAGCACAGGGGCGGCTGGGGAGCTGTTTTTT | CASTGAAGELFF
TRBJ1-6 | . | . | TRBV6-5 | TGTGCCAGCAGTTACTCGTCCGGGACCCACGGGTCCTATAATTCACCCCTCCACTTT | CASSYSSGTHGSYNSPLHF
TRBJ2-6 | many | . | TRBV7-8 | TGTGCCAGCAGCCTCGGGCCAAGGGCTGGGGCCAACGTCCTGACTTTC | CASSLGPRAGANVLTF
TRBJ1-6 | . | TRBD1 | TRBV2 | TGTGCCAGCGGGACAGGACAGGGAGATTCACCCCTCCACTTT | CASGTGQGDSPLHF
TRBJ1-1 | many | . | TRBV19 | TGTGCCAGTATTCGTGGCTGGGGAAACACTGAAGCTTTCTTT | CASIRGWGNTEAFF
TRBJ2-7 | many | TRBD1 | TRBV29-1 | TGCAGCGGTGGACAGGACTACGAGCAGTACTTC | CSGGQDYEQYF
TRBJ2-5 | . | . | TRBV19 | TGTGCCAGCAGTATAGATCTCGAGGGCCCCACGTTGGAGACCCAGTACTTC | CASSIDLEGPTLETQYF
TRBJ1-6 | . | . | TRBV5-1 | TGCGCCAGCAGCTTGTCAGAGACGGGATCACCCCTCCACTTT | CASSLSETGSPLHF
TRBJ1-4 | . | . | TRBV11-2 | TGTGCCAGCAGTCCCATCTGGGGAGACGGAGAAAAACTGTTTTTT | CASSPIWGDGEKLFF
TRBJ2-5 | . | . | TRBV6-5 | TGTGCCAGCAGTTATCTCACGGCCCAGTACTTC | CASSYLTAQYF
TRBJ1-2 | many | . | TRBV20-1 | TGCAGTGCCACACGTGGTAACTATGGCTACACCTTC | CSATRGNYGYTF
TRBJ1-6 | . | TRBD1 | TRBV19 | TGTGCCAGTAGTATTACAGGGGGCTCGAATTCACCCCTCCACTTT | CASSITGGSNSPLHF
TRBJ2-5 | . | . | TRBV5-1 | TGCGCCAGCAGCTCGGGCTTCTGGGTTGAGGAGACCCAGTACTTC | CASSSGFWVEETQYF
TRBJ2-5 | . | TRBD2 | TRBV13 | TGTGCCAGCAGCAACACACTAGCGGGGGGAGAGGTCGAGAAAGAGACCCAGTACTTC | CASSNTLAGGEVEKETQYF
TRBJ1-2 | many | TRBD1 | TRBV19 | TGTGCCAGTAGGAGGCTTGACAGGGATGACGGCTACACCTTC | CASRRLDRDDGYTF
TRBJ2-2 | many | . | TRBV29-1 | TGCAGCGTTGGGGCAGCAACCACCGGGGAGCTGTTTTTT | CSVGAATTGELFF
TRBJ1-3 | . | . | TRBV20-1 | TGCAGTGCTAGAGATACCAGGGACTCTGGAAACACCATATATTTT | CSARDTRDSGNTIYF
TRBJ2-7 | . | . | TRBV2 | TGTGCCAGGGGGGACCACTCCTACGAGCAGTACTTC | CARGDHSYEQYF
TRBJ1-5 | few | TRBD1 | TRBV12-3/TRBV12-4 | TGTGCCAGCAGAAACCGGGACAGGGCTAATCAGCCCCAGCATTTT | CASRNRDRANQPQHF
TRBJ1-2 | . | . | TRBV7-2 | TGTGCCAGCGCCTCCTTAGGCGGGGGGCGCACCTATGGCTACACCTTC | CASASLGGGRTYGYTF
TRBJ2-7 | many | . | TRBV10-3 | TGTGCCATCACGGACCCAGATTATGGCTACGAGCAGTACTTC | CAITDPDYGYEQYF
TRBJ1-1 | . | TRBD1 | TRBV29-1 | TGCAGCGCCGATACAGGGGATCGTCCCGAAGCTTTCTTT | CSADTGDRPEAFF
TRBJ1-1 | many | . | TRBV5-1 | TGCGCCAGCAGCTTCGGCACACGGGATGAAGCTTTCTTT | CASSFGTRDEAFF
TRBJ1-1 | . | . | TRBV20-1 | TGCAGTGCTAGGGGAGGGGAAAACACTGAAGCTTTCTTT | CSARGGENTEAFF
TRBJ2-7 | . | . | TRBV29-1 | TGCAGCGCCTGCCCAGGGATCGGCTCCTACGAGCAGTACTTC | CSACPGIGSYEQYF
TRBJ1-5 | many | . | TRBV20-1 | TGCAGTGCTAGAGAGGGGCGGTGGGGTCAGCCCCAGCATTTT | CSAREGRWGQPQHF
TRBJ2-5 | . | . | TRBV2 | TGTGCCAGCAGTGACAGCAATCAGCCCCAGTACTTC | CASSDSNQPQYF
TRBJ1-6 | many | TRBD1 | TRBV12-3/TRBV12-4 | TGTGCCAGCAGCCCGAGGACAGGGGGTTCACCCCTCCACTTT | CASSPRTGGSPLHF
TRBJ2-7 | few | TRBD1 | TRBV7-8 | TGTGCCAGCAGCCTTCCGGGACAGGTCTCCCACGAGCAGTACTTC | CASSLPGQVSHEQYF
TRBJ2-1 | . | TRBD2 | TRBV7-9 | TGTGCCAGCAGAGGACTAGCGGGGAGTCATGAGCAGTTCTTC | CASRGLAGSHEQFF
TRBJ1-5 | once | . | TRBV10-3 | TGTGCCAGCAGTTACTGGGCACGGAATCAGCCCCAGCATTTT | CASSYWARNQPQHF
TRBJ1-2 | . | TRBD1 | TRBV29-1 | TGCAGCGTTGGGGACAGGGGATATGGCTACACCTTC | CSVGDRGYGYTF